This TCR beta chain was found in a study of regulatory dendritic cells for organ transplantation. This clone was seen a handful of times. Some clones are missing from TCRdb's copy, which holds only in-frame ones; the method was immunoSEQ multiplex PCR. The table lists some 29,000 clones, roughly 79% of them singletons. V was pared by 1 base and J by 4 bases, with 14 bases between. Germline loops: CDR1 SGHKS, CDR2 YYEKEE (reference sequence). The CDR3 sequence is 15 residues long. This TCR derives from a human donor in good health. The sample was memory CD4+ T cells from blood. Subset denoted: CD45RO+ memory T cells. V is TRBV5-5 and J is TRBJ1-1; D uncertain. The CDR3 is CASSLIRSVGTEAFF. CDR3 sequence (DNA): TGTGCCAGCAGCTTGATTCGGTCGGTGGGCACTGAAGCTTTCTTT.